This passage covers 20 T cell receptor beta chains from one sample sequenced in a study of control samples from healthy donors and cancer patients. Only in-frame clones appear in the TCRdb table, and some are missing; sequencing was by immunoSEQ multiplex PCR. Of 75,000 to 95,000 clones in the sample, just over 90% were seen once. The sequencing sample was made of blood. These receptors all come from a woman aged 18-29 years in good health.

This sequence joins TRBV21-1 and TRBJ1-4; the table gives TRBD1 as D, unverified against the DNA. TRBV21-1 is a documented pseudogene. This CDR3 is built from 12 residues. In DNA form, the CDR3 reads TGTGCCAGCAGCAGACAGGTTGAAAAACTGTTTTTT. It is translated as CASSRQVEKLFF.

The gene calls are TRBV7-4 and TRBJ1-5; unclear D gene. The CDR3 runs to 17 residues. Looked up from germline, CDR1 is SGHVT and CDR2 is SQSDAQ. Trimming took off 2 bases at V and 3 bases at J, with 17 bases between the two ends. CDR3 sequence (DNA): TGTGCCAGCAGCTTATTTCTGCAGGAGAGGTTCAATCAGCCCCAGCATTTT. This translates into CASSLFLQERFNQPQHF.

This chain connects TRBV5-1 to TRBJ2-3, with 7 bases lining up with TRBD2. CDR3 size: 14 residues. Germline values: CDR1 SGHRS, CDR2 YFSETQ. V shed 0 bases and J 6 bases; nucleotides not matched to a gene: 4. In DNA, the CDR3 is TGCGCCAGCAGCTTGGGACTAGCCATGGATACGCAGTATTTT. Its translation: CASSLGLAMDTQYF.

The chain uses TRBV25-1 and TRBJ2-5; TRBD1 matches 9 bases. Looked up from germline, CDR1 is MGHDK and CDR2 is SYGVNS. The CDR3 totals 15 residues. The trim removed 6 bases at V and 1 base at J, leaving 6 bases unmatched. The CDR3 bases are TGTGCCAGCAGCGGGCAGACAGGGGGCCAAGAGACCCAGTACTTC. It specifies CASSGQTGGQETQYF.

V and J are TRBV5-4 and TRBJ1-6; 8 bases agree with TRBD1. The CDR3 extends over 15 amino acids. Germline V gene lookup returns CDR1 SGHNT and CDR2 YYREEE (reference sequence). The V segment lost 1 base and the J segment 8 bases; nucleotides outside the gene matches: 5. The CDR3 spells CASSLRTGGDSPLHF. In DNA, the CDR3 is TGTGCCAGCAGCTTGCGTACAGGGGGAGATTCACCCCTCCACTTT. Based on the CDR3 plus reference TRBV5-4 and TRBJ1-6, the full variable domain is ETGVTQSPTHLIKTRGQQVTLRCSSQSGHNTVSWYQQALGQGPQFIFQYYREEENGRGNFPPRFSGLQFPNYSSELNVNALELDDSALYLCASSLRTGGDSPLHFGNGTRLTVT.

The chain combines TRBV9 with TRBJ2-7; the match to TRBD2 covers 11 bases. Trimming removed 2 bases from V and 4 bases from J; junction bases left unmatched: 2. Germline V gene data show CDR1 as SGDLS and CDR2 as YYNGEE. The CDR3 totals 14 residues. This CDR3 is CASSVGLADYEQYF. DNA of the CDR3: TGTGCCAGCAGCGTGGGACTAGCGGATTACGAGCAGTACTTC.

The sample holds one count of this clone. The V gene is TRBV3-1 (or the pseudogene TRBV3-2), the J gene TRBJ2-7; the D is unclear. Germline CDR1 is LGHDT and CDR2 is YNNKEL (reference sequence). This CDR3 spans 15 amino acids. The germline V and J ends were trimmed by 2 bases and 2 bases, with 13 bases remaining between them. The CDR3 loop reads CASSQMLGETYEQYF. As DNA, the CDR3 is TGTGCCAGCAGCCAAATGCTAGGAGAGACCTACGAGCAGTACTTC.

The chain combines TRBV7-6 with TRBJ1-1; the match to TRBD1 covers 10 bases. The germline gives CDR1 SGHVS, CDR2 FNYEAQ. This CDR3 has 15 amino acids. Germline trimming cut 5 bases from V and 1 base from J; bases unmatched to any gene: 4. The CDR3 coding sequence is TGTGCCAGCAGCACCCGGGACAGGGGGAACACTGAAGCTTTCTTT. Amino acid sequence: CASSTRDRGNTEAFF.

This chain joins TRBV5-1 and TRBJ1-2; 8 nucleotides line up with TRBD1. CDR1 is SGHRS, CDR2 YFSETQ, per germline. After removal of 4 bases from V and 8 bases from J, the junction contained 13 bases not matched to a gene. This CDR3 region has 15 residues. The CDR3 sequence: CASSPTSQGGHGYTF. CDR3 coding DNA: TGCGCCAGCAGCCCGACCTCACAGGGGGGACACGGCTACACCTTC.

The V gene is TRBV11-2, the J gene TRBJ1-2; tentative D call: TRBD1 (6 bases). The CDR3 totals 16 residues. Germline V lookup: CDR1 SGHAT, CDR2 FQNNGV. The V gene lost 2 bases and the J gene lost 4 bases, with 17 bases spanning the gap. The DNA of the CDR3 is TGTGCCAGCAGCTTATTTAGGGGGATAGGGTTCTATGGCTACACCTTC. This codes for CASSLFRGIGFYGYTF.

The chain uses TRBV6-6 and TRBJ1-2; maybe TRBD1 (5 bases). There are 14 residues in the CDR3. V was clipped by 2 bases and J by 8 bases, with 15 bases between them. From germline, CDR1 is MNHNY and CDR2 SVGAGI (reference sequence). The CDR3 DNA sequence: TGTGCCAGCAGTTACGGTGGGGCGCAGGACGGCTACACCTTC. Translated: CASSYGGAQDGYTF.

Regarding this clone: This CDR3 is also generated by other DNA sequences in the sample. The genes are TRBV6-1 and TRBJ1-5, with D unclear. Trimming took off 0 bases at V and 7 bases at J, with 4 bases between the two ends. CDR1 MNHNS and CDR2 SASEGT come from the germline V gene. The CDR3 is made up of 12 amino acids. This chain's CDR3 is CASSEAGQPQHF. The DNA of the CDR3 is TGTGCCAGCAGTGAAGCGGGGCAGCCCCAGCATTTT.

The V call is TRBV7-2, the J call TRBJ2-5; a weak D match, TRBD2 (5 bases). V was cut by 2 bases and J by 7 bases, with 14 bases left in between. Germline CDR1 reads SGHTA; CDR2 reads FQGNSA. CDR3 size: 14 residues. This CDR3 reads CASSLIYEGRTQYF. DNA of the CDR3: TGTGCCAGCAGCTTAATTTATGAGGGTCGGACCCAGTACTTC. The full variable domain, in which reference TRBV7-2 and TRBJ2-5 provide the parts outside the CDR3, is GAGVSQSPSNKVTEKGKDVELRCDPISGHTALYWYRQSLGQGLEFLIYFQGNSAPDKSGLPSDRFSAERTGGSVSTLTIQRTQQEDSAVYLCASSLIYEGRTQYFGPGTRLLVL.

DNA for the CDR3: TGTGCCAGCAGCGCCGGAGCGGGGCGCACAGATACGCAGTATTTT. It specifies CASSAGAGRTDTQYF. J is TRBJ2-3 and V is TRBV9, with TRBD2 identical over 7 bases. This CDR3 has 15 amino acids. Germline V lookup: CDR1 SGDLS, CDR2 YYNGEE. With V trimmed by 3 bases and J by 1 base, 5 bases remained unmatched. The whole variable domain, remainder taken from reference TRBV9 and TRBJ2-3, is DSGVTQTPKHLITATGQRVTLRCSPRSGDLSVYWYQQSLDQGLQFLIQYYNGEERAKGNILERFSAQQFPDLHSELNLSSLELGDSALYFCASSAGAGRTDTQYFGPGTRLTVL.

The rearrangement uses TRBV3-1 (or the pseudogene TRBV3-2) and TRBJ1-1; D possibly corresponds to TRBD1 (6 bases). V lost 1 base and J lost 3, with 9 bases in between. Germline assignment: CDR1 LGHDT and CDR2 YNNKEL (reference sequence). The CDR3 length is 14 residues. Here the CDR3 reads CASSQVGGDTEAFF. The CDR3 nucleotides read TGTGCCAGCAGCCAAGTAGGGGGAGACACTGAAGCTTTCTTT.

The V call is TRBV3-1 (or the pseudogene TRBV3-2), the J call TRBJ1-5, with 7 positions matching TRBD1. V was clipped by 0 bases and J by 5 bases; unmatched bases: 7. This CDR3 is 16 amino acids long. Germline V gives CDR1 LGHDT, CDR2 YNNKEL (reference sequence). CDR3 sequence (DNA): TGTGCCAGCAGCCAAGACAGGTCCACAGGGGATCAGCCCCAGCATTTT. Translation gives CASSQDRSTGDQPQHF.

This chain joins TRBV7-3 and TRBJ1-2, with D tentatively TRBD1 (6 bases). The CDR3 totals 13 residues. CDR1 SGHTA and CDR2 FQGTGA come from the germline V gene. V gave up 5 bases and J gave up 3 bases, with 10 bases separating them. CDR3 region: CASSLTGYYGYTF. For the CDR3, the DNA is TGTGCCAGCAGCCTCACAGGGTACTATGGCTACACCTTC.

CDR3 nucleotides: TGTGCCAGCACTCCGGACGCTAACTCTGGAAACACCATATATTTT. It is translated as CASTPDANSGNTIYF. The rearrangement joins TRBV2 to TRBJ1-3; D remains unclear. With 7 bases removed from V and 0 bases from J, the gap between germline ends came to 13 bases. The CDR3 sequence is 15 residues long. The germline V gene encodes CDR1 SNHLY and CDR2 FYNNEI.

This chain connects TRBV6-5 to TRBJ2-5; D not certain. The V and J ends lost 0 bases and 1 base respectively, with 9 bases between them. CDR1 MNHEY and CDR2 SVGAGI come from the germline V gene. The CDR3 length is 15 residues. CDR3 sequence: CASSYSIQSQETQYF. Here the CDR3 DNA reads TGTGCCAGCAGTTACTCGATTCAGAGCCAAGAGACCCAGTACTTC.

The chain combines TRBV18 with TRBJ2-7, with TRBD1 identical over 7 bases. The V gene end was trimmed by 3 bases and the J gene end by 4 bases; junction bases not matched to a gene: 3. In germline, CDR1 is KGHSH, CDR2 LQKENI. The CDR3 extends over 13 amino acids. The CDR3 DNA reads as TGTGCCAGCTCACCCGACAGGGTGTACGAGCAGTACTTC. Encoded protein: CASSPDRVYEQYF.